This T cell receptor (beta chain) is from a study of blood T cells in healthy people across ages (dated by TCRdb to about 2015). Describing the broader study: In model experiments, template switching captured about one uniquely barcoded TCR beta cDNA molecule for every two T cells. The study measured age-related changes in TCR beta repertoire diversity using deep sequencing normalized with unique cDNA molecular identifiers. Four age groups were formed from the donors: young (average approximately 15 years), middle-aged (just under 40), aged (over 55) and long-lived (82). Using the same blood draw, the study looked at two additional independent replicas of 1 million unique cDNA reads for two donors, one aged 18 to 30 and the other aged 80 or older. On the study overall, not on this receptor specifically: Because donor CMV infection status was unknown, age-related changes in expanded clonotypes were potentially confounded. Observed TCR beta diversity per million T cells fell roughly linearly with age, and a significant reduction was already apparent by age about 43. The percentage of naive T cells measured by flow cytometry correlated strongly with observed TCR beta diversity. Because profiling used bulk unsorted PBMCs, naive and antigen-experienced compartments could not be compared conclusively. The long-lived group showed more naive CD4+ T cells, fewer expanded clones and increased TCR diversity than the aged group, suggesting age selection. Estimates of total diversity based on one million sequenced T cells were regarded as lower bounds and as underestimates.

Points on this clonotype: This receptor's antigen is unknown. Base qualities are not recorded, but no much larger clone differs from it by a single base.

The protocol used for the library was 5' RACE. These reads were obtained on an Illumina HiSeq 2500. The second PCR ran for about 7 to 11 cycles and used a J-beta primer mix along with a sample-barcoded 5' primer. A unique molecular identifier was introduced onto each TCR beta cDNA molecule by a template-switch 5' adaptor carrying 12 random nucleotides. Each sample yielded at least 2.5 million CDR3-containing paired-end reads. First-strand cDNA was synthesized from all RNA with the Mint cDNA synthesis kit, primed by a TRBC-specific oligonucleotide. After uracil-DNA glycosylase treatment, a first 18-cycle PCR used universal primers M1SS and BC2_uni_R on all cDNA. The study's own analysis went as follows. For normalization, 1 million high-quality reads were randomly selected from each sample, with every read carrying a distinct molecular identifier. Instead of being binned into consensus sequences, reads that shared molecular identifiers were thrown out. MiTCR, set to a Q25 quality threshold and the strictest error-elimination algorithm, was used for CDR3 identification, clonotype clustering and error correction. A nonparametric unseen species model with Euler transformation was used to estimate lower-bound total TCR beta diversity. TCRdb ran its own pipeline on the public reads, namely fastp trimming at Q25 and MiXCR clone calling, and kept in-frame beta chains. Under each unique CDR3 protein, matching rows form one entry showing the most common genes and DNA. TCRdb, not the original authors, processed these V and J calls. This sample gives more than 750,000 distinct CDR3 sequences in total; 25% to 30% of them show up just once. 10% of the sample comes from the top ten.

Systemically healthy Caucasian individuals from Russia, around 38 in total and aged roughly 6 to 100 years, were included as donors. Each donor gave about 9.2 milliliters of peripheral blood, drawn into EDTA-treated Vacutainer tubes. Ficoll-Paque density-gradient centrifugation was used to isolate PBMCs, with at least 6.5 million per sample. Trizol reagent was used to extract total RNA from the PBMCs, yielding at least 5 micrograms per sample. For every donor, an aliquot of PBMCs went through flow cytometry to measure the percentages of naive CD45RAhigh/CD27high T cells. Separately, the same data were catalogued under a study of T cells of mothers and their children. From that second study: Nine systemically healthy Caucasian individuals, comprising three mothers and their six children, were included as donors. cDNA synthesis used all of the extracted RNA, with approximately 1.4 ug of RNA in each 15 ul reaction. Sample barcodes and 2-4 random nucleotides were added via the M1S primer in the second PCR. Over 9 million TCR beta CDR3 reads came from each mother, compared with around 3 million reads from each child. TCR recombination output is similarly shaped by thymic selection in related and unrelated pairs, with a minor effect exerted by inherited differences. Normalized repertoire overlap was always slightly but never significantly higher in related than unrelated mother-child pairs. Persistent microchimeric T cell clones were not detected, at a sensitivity of about 99 clones per million clonotypes. To look for features that set related mother-child pairs apart from unrelated individuals, the researchers ran deep NGS to compare the TCR beta repertoires of mothers and children. The mean age was about 37 +/- 4 years for the mothers and approximately 11 +/- 4 years for the children. After adapter ligation with NEBNext reagents, the libraries were sequenced on Illumina HiSeq 2000 with 100+100 nt paired-end reads. To avoid cross-contamination, the mother libraries and the child libraries were prepared a month apart and sequenced in separate runs. For each donor, somewhere between roughly 450,000 and 2,000,000 distinct TCR beta clonotypes were identified. Naive TCR beta clonotypes were estimated from low-frequency clonotypes matched to each donor's FACS-determined naive share, without sorting.

This clonotype was obtained from a woman in her forties in good health. Sequenced: blood.

In nucleotides, the sequence is TGTGCCAGCAGTGACTCGACGGCTCCTAATCAGCCCCAGCATTTT. Translated, this gives CASSDSTAPNQPQHF. The receptor chain draws on TRBV28 and TRBJ1-5; no D gene call is confident. Measured from the cysteine to the phenylalanine, the CDR3 is 15 residues long. Only the CDR3 region is kept as DNA, spanning 45 bases read in frame from base 1. V is shortened by 5 bases, J by 4 bases, and the region joining them spans 15 bases. The germline V gene sets CDR1 to MDHEN and CDR2 to SYDVKM. When the CDR3 is completed using the reference TRBV28 and TRBJ1-5 genes on either side, the full variable domain is DVKVTQSSRYLVKRTGEKVFLECVQDMDHENMFWYRQDPGLGLRLIYFSYDVKMKEKGDIPEGYSVSREKKERFSLILESASTNQTSMYLCASSDSTAPNQPQHFGDGTRLSIL.